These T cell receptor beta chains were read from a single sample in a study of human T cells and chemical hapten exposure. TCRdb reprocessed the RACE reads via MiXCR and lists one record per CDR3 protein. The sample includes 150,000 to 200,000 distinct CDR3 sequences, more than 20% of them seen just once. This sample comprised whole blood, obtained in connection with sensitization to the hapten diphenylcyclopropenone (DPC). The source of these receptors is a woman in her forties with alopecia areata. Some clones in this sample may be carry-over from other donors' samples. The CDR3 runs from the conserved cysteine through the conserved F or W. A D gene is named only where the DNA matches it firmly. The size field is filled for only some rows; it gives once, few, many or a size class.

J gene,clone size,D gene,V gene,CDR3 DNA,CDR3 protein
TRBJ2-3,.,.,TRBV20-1,TGCAGTGCTAGAAGGGGTGGGGCCACAGATACGCAGTATTTT,CSARRGGATDTQYF
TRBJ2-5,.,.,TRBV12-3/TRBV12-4,TGTGCCAGCCGGGGTCGGGGAGAAGAGACCCAGTACTTC,CASRGRGEETQYF
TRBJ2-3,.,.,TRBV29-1,TGCAGCGTTGGAGGGATTGGAGATACGCAGTATTTT,CSVGGIGDTQYF
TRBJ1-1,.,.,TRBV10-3,TGTGCCACCGGGGGGGACACTGAAGCTTTCTTT,CATGGDTEAFF
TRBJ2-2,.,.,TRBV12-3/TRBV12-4,TGTGCCAGCAGTCCCTCCGGGGAGCTGTTTTTT,CASSPSGELFF
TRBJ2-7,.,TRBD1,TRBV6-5,TGTGCCAGCAGTTCAGGACAGGGGGGGGCCTACGAGCAGTACTTC,CASSSGQGGAYEQYF
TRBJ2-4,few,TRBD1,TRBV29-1,TGCAGCGTTGAAGAAGGGGACAGGTCCCTATACTTC,CSVEEGDRSLYF
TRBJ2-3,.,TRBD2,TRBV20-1,TGCAGTGCTAGATCTAGCGGTCTGCCCTCAGATACGCAGTATTTT,CSARSSGLPSDTQYF
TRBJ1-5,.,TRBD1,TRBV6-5,TGTGCCAGCAGACGACAGGGTGTGGGCAATCAGCCCCAGCATTTT,CASRRQGVGNQPQHF
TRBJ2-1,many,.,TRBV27,TGTGCCAGCAGAAAACGAGCGGACAATGAGCAGTTCTTC,CASRKRADNEQFF
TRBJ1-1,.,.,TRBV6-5,TGTGCCAGCAGTTCTCCTCAGGATGGCCGGGAAGCTTTCTTT,CASSSPQDGREAFF
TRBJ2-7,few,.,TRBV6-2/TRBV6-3,TGTGCCAGCCAAACCGGGCAGGGCGCCTACGAGCAGTACTTC,CASQTGQGAYEQYF
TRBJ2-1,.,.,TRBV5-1,TGCGCCAGCAGCGCATACGTCGGCTCCTACAATGAGCAGTTCTTC,CASSAYVGSYNEQFF
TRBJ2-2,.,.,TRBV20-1,TGCAGTGCTAGGCTGCGGCTCGCGAACACCGGGGAGCTGTTTTTT,CSARLRLANTGELFF
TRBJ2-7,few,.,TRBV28,TGTGCCAGCACCCCATCCGGGACACTTTCCTACGAGCAGTACTTC,CASTPSGTLSYEQYF
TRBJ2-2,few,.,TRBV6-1,TGTGCCAGCTCCCCTACGGGACACATCACCGGGGAGCTGTTTTTT,CASSPTGHITGELFF
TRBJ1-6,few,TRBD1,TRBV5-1,TGCGCCAGCAGCTTAACCGGGACAGACAGTGTTCACTTT,CASSLTGTDSVHF